The clone carrying this TCR beta chain was recorded a few times. Its antigen is still unknown. A sample-barcoded 5' primer and a J-beta primer mix were used in a second PCR of roughly 6 to 11 cycles. TCRdb reprocessed the 5' RACE reads with MiXCR, giving one entry per CDR3 protein. The sample holds some 1,000,000 distinct CDR3 sequences, approximately 25% seen once. The sample originates from a study of blood T cells in healthy people across ages. Looked up from germline, CDR1 is SGHVS and CDR2 is FQNEAQ. The CDR3 has 16 residues. Notes on the study in general: More naive CD4+ cells and higher diversity marked long-lived donors relative to aged donors.

This same sample was also taken into another study, of T cells of mothers and their children.

What was sequenced was blood. The TCR sequence derives from a girl aged 2-10 years in good health. J is TRBJ2-7 and V is TRBV7-8; TRBD1 might be the D (5 bases). The end of the DNA aligns better with TRBJ2-1, so the J call may be wrong. The chain's CDR3 is CASSLGATAFRDEQFF. The CDR3 DNA reads as TGTGCCAGCAGCTTAGGAGCGACAGCCTTTAGGGATGAGCAGTTCTTC.